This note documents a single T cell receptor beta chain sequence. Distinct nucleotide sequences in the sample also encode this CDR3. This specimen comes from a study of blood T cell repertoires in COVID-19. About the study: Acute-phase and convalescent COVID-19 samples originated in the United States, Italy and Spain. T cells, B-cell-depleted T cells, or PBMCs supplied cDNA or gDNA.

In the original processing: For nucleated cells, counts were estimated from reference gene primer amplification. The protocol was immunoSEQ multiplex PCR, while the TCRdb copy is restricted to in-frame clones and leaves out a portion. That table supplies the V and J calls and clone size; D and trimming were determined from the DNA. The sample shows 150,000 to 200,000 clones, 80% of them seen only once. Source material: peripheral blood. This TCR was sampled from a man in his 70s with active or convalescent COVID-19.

CDR3 DNA: TGTGCCTGGAGTGTACAGGGAAATCAGCCCCAGCATTTT. Protein product: CAWSVQGNQPQHF. This sequence joins TRBV30 and TRBJ1-5, with a weak D call TRBD1 (6 bases). The germline V and J ends were trimmed by 0 bases and 4 bases, with 7 bases remaining between them. This CDR3 comprises 13 residues. Looked up from germline, CDR1 is GTSNPN and CDR2 is SVGIG (reference sequence).